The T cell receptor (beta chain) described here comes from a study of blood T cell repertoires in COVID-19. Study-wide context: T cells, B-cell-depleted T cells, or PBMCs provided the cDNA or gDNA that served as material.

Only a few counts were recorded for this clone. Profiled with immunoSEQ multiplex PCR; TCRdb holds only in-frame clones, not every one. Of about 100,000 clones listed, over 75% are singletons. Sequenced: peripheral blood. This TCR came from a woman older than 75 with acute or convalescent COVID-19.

CDR3 DNA: TGTGCCAGCAGCGTAGGACTGGGGGCGGAAGGCTACACCTTC. Amino acids: CASSVGLGAEGYTF. This chain uses TRBV9 with TRBJ1-2, with a tentative D call TRBD1 (6 bases). This CDR3 spans 14 amino acids. The ends were cut back, 0 bases at V and 8 bases at J, with 14 bases in the middle. Germline V CDR1 and CDR2: SGDLS, YYNGEE.